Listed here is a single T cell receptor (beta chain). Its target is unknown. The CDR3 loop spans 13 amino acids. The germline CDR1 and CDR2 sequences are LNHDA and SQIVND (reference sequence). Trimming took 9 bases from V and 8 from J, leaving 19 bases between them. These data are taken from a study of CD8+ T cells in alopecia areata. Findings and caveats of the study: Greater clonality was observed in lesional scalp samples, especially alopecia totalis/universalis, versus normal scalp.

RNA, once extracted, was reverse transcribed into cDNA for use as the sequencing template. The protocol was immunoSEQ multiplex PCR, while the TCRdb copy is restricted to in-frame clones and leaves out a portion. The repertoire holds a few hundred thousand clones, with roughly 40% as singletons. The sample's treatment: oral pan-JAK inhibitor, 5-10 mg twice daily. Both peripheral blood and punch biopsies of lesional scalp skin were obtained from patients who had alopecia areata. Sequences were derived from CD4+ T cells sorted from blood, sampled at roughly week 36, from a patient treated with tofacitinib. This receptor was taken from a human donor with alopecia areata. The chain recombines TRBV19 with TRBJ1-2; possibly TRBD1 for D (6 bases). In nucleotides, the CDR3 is TGTGCCAGCAATCAGGGGCGGCCTACCGGCTACACCTTC. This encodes CASNQGRPTGYTF.